This T cell receptor beta chain is from a study of identical twins. This clonotype has a handful of counts. The antigen is undetermined. MiXCR was run by TCRdb on the 5' RACE reads, yielding one entry per CDR3 protein. The table records about 260,000 distinct CDR3 sequences, roughly 7% of them present only once. Study findings and constraints: The study drew conclusions from cross-sectional statistical analysis, not from following the same donors. Abundant cord blood beta clonotypes carried fewer insertions; memory repertoires showed none. Beta out-of-frame twin sharing showed a weaker excess.

This CDR3 comprises 14 residues. V lost 6 bases and J lost 10; bases outside the gene matches: 12. The germline V gene has CDR1 DFQATT and CDR2 SNEGSKA (reference sequence). This sample was shared with a second study, whose subject was yellow fever vaccine responses in identical twins. From that paper: Reports say the vaccine T cell response in twins looked partly convergent and partly personalized.

The chain joins TRBV20-1 to TRBJ2-1; TRBD2 aligns across 10 bases. The TCR was taken from a woman between 18 and 29 years old in good health. Sequencing used memory (CD45RO+) T cells sorted from blood. This chain's CDR3 is CSALRTSGNDEQFF. The DNA for the CDR3 is TGCAGTGCCCTGCGGACTAGCGGAAATGACGAGCAGTTCTTC.